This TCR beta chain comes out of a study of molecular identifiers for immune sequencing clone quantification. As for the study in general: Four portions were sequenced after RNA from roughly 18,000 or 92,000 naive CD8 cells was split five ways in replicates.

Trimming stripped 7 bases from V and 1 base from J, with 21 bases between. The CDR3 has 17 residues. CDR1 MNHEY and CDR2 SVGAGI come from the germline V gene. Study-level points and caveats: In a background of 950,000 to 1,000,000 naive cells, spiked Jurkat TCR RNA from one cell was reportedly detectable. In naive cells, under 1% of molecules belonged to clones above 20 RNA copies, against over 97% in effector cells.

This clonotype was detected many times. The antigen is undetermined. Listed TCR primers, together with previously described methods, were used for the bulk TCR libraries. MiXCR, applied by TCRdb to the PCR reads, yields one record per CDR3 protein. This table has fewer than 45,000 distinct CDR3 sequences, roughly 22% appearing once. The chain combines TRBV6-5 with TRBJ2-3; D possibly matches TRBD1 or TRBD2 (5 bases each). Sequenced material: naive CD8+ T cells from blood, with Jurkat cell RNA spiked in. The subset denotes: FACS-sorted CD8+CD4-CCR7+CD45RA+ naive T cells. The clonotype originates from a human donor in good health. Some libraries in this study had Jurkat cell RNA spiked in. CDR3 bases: TGTGCCAGCAAACCAACTCCGGGGTGGGGACGCACAGATACGCAGTATTTT. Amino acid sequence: CASKPTPGWGRTDTQYF.